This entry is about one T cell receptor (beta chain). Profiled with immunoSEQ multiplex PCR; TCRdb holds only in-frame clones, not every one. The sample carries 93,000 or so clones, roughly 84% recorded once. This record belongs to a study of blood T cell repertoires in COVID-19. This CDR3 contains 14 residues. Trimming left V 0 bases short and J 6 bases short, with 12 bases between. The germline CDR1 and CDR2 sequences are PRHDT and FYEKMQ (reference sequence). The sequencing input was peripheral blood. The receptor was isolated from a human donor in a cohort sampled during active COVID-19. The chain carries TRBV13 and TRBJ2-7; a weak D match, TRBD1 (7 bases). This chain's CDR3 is CASSLGRGEAEQYF. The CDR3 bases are TGTGCCAGCAGCTTAGGCAGGGGGGAGGCCGAGCAGTACTTC. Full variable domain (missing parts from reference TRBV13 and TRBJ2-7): AAGVIQSPRHLIKEKRETATLKCYPIPRHDTVYWYQQGPGQDPQFLISFYEKMQSDKGSIPDRFSAQQFSDYHSELNMSSLELGDSALYFCASSLGRGEAEQYFGPGTRLTVT.